This T cell receptor (beta chain) was identified during a study of Graves' ophthalmopathy and Graves' hyperthyroidism. Broader study findings: At 65% to 71% sensitivity and over 72% specificity, the model predicted progression of the ophthalmopathy. Ophthalmopathy versus stable hyperthyroidism: 13-signature model gave about 87% sensitivity, less than 83% specificity. Thyroid clonotypes that were expanded above 0.001 frequency mostly also appeared in blood.

Using RNA transcripts, the TCR beta CDR3 regions were amplified. First-round RT-PCR with HTBI primers preceded a second-round multiplex PCR. TCRdb re-analysed the multiplex PCR reads in MiXCR, keeping a single row per CDR3 protein. The sample includes fewer than 600,000 distinct CDR3 sequences, around an eighth of them seen just once. PBMCs were isolated from an approximately 10 ml sample of fresh peripheral blood. Looked up from germline, CDR1 is LGHNT and CDR2 is FRNRAP. The CDR3 extends over 11 amino acids. This clonotype was detected only once. Its specificity is unknown. At one end, the junction sequence differs from germline, possibly due to a read error.

This receptor was identified in a woman aged 25 to 45 with Graves' ophthalmopathy. V usage is TRBV12-5 and J usage is TRBJ2-5; the D is unclear. Material: blood. CDR3 bases: TGTGCTAGTGGTCAGAAAGAGGCCCAGTACTTC. The encoded protein is CASGQKEAQYF.